A selection of T cell receptor beta chains follows, all from one sample in a study of cytomegalovirus exposure and HLA in healthy donors. The protocol was immunoSEQ multiplex PCR, while the TCRdb copy is restricted to in-frame clones and leaves out a portion. In the table there are 100,000 or so clones, approximately 88% of which are singletons. Sequenced material: PBMCs. The receptors originated from a woman in her thirties in good health and CMV-seronegative. CDR3s include the opening cysteine and the closing phenylalanine or tryptophan. The order of the fields is J gene, D gene, clone size, V gene, CDR3 DNA, CDR3 protein. D genes are given only for firm matches. Not all rows give a size; the values are once, few, many and, for expanded clones, a class.

TRBJ2-1	TRBD2	once	TRBV7-3	TGTGCCAGCAGCTTTACTAGCGGGGGGAGGTACAATGAGCAGTTCTTC	CASSFTSGGRYNEQFF
TRBJ1-2	-	-	TRBV21-1	TGTGCCATATGGGGGAGGAGGGGCTACACCTTC	CAIWGRRGYTF
TRBJ2-7	TRBD2	-	TRBV28	TGTGCCAGCAGACTAGGGGCCGGGCTAGCGGGTAAGCAGTACTTC	CASRLGAGLAGKQYF
TRBJ1-6	TRBD1	-	TRBV6-1	TGTGCCAGCAGCCTTCTGGACAGGGAGACACCCCTCCACTTT	CASSLLDRETPLHF
TRBJ2-5	TRBD1	-	TRBV6-1	TGTGCCAGCAGTGACCAGGACAGGGGGCCCCAAGAGACCCAGTACTTC	CASSDQDRGPQETQYF
TRBJ2-1	TRBD1	-	TRBV6-6	TGTGCCAGCAGCCCCTTTTTGGGACAGCACACTGAGCAGTTCTTC	CASSPFLGQHTEQFF
TRBJ1-2	TRBD1	-	TRBV18	TGTGCCAGCTCACCAGGGACAGGGGACCGTGGCTACACCTTC	CASSPGTGDRGYTF
TRBJ1-6	-	-	TRBV19	TGTGCCAGTAGTATAGAAAGCGCGGGTGATTCACCCCTCCACTTT	CASSIESAGDSPLHF
TRBJ1-5	-	-	TRBV19	TGTGCCAGTAGTATTACAGGGTTAATAGCCCAGCATTTT	CASSITGLIAQHF
TRBJ2-1	TRBD1	-	TRBV2	TGTGCCAGCATCCGGGACAGCGTGTACAATGAGCAGTTCTTC	CASIRDSVYNEQFF
TRBJ2-2	-	-	TRBV6-4	TGTGCCAGCAGTGCCGGACTCACCGGGGAGCTGTTTTTT	CASSAGLTGELFF
TRBJ1-2	-	-	TRBV5-4	TGTGCCAGCAGCACAGGACAGAGTATATATGGCTACACCTTC	CASSTGQSIYGYTF
TRBJ2-7	-	-	TRBV7-8	TGTGCCAGCAGCTTAGGGTCCGGGGTTACCTACGAGCAGTACTTC	CASSLGSGVTYEQYF
TRBJ2-1	-	few	TRBV7-9	TGTGCCAGCAGCTTAGGTCCCCTAACGGGGTATGGTGAGCAGTTCTTC	CASSLGPLTGYGEQFF
TRBJ2-5	-	-	TRBV19	TGTGCCACCCAGACCGGGGATTTGGAGACCCAGTACTTC	CATQTGDLETQYF
TRBJ2-3	-	-	TRBV5-1	TGCGCCAGCAGCTTTGCGGGGCGGAGCACAGATACGCAGTATTTT	CASSFAGRSTDTQYF
TRBJ1-5	-	-	TRBV5-4	TGTGCCAGCAGCAGGGGGGGGCAGAATCAGCCCCAGCATTTT	CASSRGGQNQPQHF
TRBJ1-1	TRBD1	-	TRBV14	TGTGCCAGCAGCCAAAGACCCTTCGGGACAGGGACGGCTGATTACACTGAAGCTTTCTTT	CASSQRPFGTGTADYTEAFF
TRBJ2-2	TRBD1	-	TRBV29-1	TGCAGCGTCCGGGACAGGGACTCCACCGGGGAGCTGTTTTTT	CSVRDRDSTGELFF
TRBJ2-2	TRBD1	-	TRBV27	TGTGCCAGCAGTTTAATGGGACAGGGGTACGGGGAGCTGTTTTTT	CASSLMGQGYGELFF
TRBJ2-3	TRBD2	-	TRBV9	TGTGCCAGCAGCGTTCAGCGGGGAGACACAGATACGCAGTATTTT	CASSVQRGDTDTQYF
TRBJ2-2	TRBD2	-	TRBV2	TGTGCCAGCAGTGTATCCGGGACTAGATCTTTCGGGGAGCTGTTTTTT	CASSVSGTRSFGELFF
TRBJ1-5	-	-	TRBV10-2	TGCGCCAGCAGGGGCGGGGGGGATCAGCCCCAGCATTTT	CASRGGGDQPQHF
TRBJ1-4	-	-	TRBV9	TGTGCCAGCAGCGTAGCAACAGGGAGTGAAAAACTGTTTTTT	CASSVATGSEKLFF
TRBJ2-3	-	-	TRBV7-3	TGTGCCAGCAGCTTAAGAGGGTCGGGCACAGATACGCAGTATTTT	CASSLRGSGTDTQYF
TRBJ2-1	-	-	TRBV10-2	TGCGCCACTGGACACCTCGAGGATGAGCAGTTCTTC	CATGHLEDEQFF
TRBJ2-5	-	once	TRBV6-1	TGTGCCAGCAGCCAGTTCGCGGGTGCAGAGACCCAGTACTTC	CASSQFAGAETQYF
TRBJ1-2	-	-	TRBV5-1	TGCGCCAGCAGCTTGGATTCCCTGAGAGCTAACTATGGCTACACCTTC	CASSLDSLRANYGYTF
TRBJ2-3	-	few	TRBV6-1	TGTGCCAGCAGTGAAGGGCGACAAACTGATACGCAGTATTTT	CASSEGRQTDTQYF
TRBJ2-6	-	-	TRBV9	TGTGCCAGCAGCGTAGGGGTTGGAGGGATTGGGGCCAACGTCCTGACTTTC	CASSVGVGGIGANVLTF
TRBJ1-5	TRBD1	-	TRBV28	TGTGCCAGCAGTTTATCTCCGGACAGGGGGTTAGGGAATCAGCCCCAGCATTTT	CASSLSPDRGLGNQPQHF
TRBJ2-7	TRBD2	-	TRBV7-6	TGTGCCAGCAGCTCCGTGGGGGGGTCTGGCGAGCAGTACTTC	CASSSVGGSGEQYF
TRBJ1-2	TRBD1	-	TRBV10-3	TGTGCCATCAGTGACAAAGACAGGGGGCATTATGGCTACACCTTC	CAISDKDRGHYGYTF
TRBJ1-4	-	few	TRBV6-5	TGTGCCAGCAGTTCCTTCGAGAGGGCGCATGGAAAACTGTTTTTT	CASSSFERAHGKLFF
TRBJ2-4	TRBD1	-	TRBV2	TGTGCCAGCAGCCCCACTCGGGGGACAGGGAGGAACATTCAGTACTTC	CASSPTRGTGRNIQYF
TRBJ2-4	TRBD1	-	TRBV6-1	TGTGCCAGCAGTGAAACCGGGACAGGGTCGGCCAAAAACATTCAGTACTTC	CASSETGTGSAKNIQYF
TRBJ2-7	-	-	TRBV5-1	TGCGCCAGTTCTGGAGTAGCGGACTTCGAGCAGTACTTC	CASSGVADFEQYF
TRBJ1-3	-	-	TRBV2	TGTGCCAGCAGTAGGGGTCCGCTCTCTGGAAACACCATATATTTT	CASSRGPLSGNTIYF
TRBJ2-5	-	-	TRBV5-6	TGTGCCAGCAGCTCCACAAGACTAGAACCACAAGAGACCCAGTACTTC	CASSSTRLEPQETQYF
TRBJ1-2	-	-	TRBV4-3	TGCGCCAGCAGCCAAGATTTCGGCTATGGCTACACCTTC	CASSQDFGYGYTF